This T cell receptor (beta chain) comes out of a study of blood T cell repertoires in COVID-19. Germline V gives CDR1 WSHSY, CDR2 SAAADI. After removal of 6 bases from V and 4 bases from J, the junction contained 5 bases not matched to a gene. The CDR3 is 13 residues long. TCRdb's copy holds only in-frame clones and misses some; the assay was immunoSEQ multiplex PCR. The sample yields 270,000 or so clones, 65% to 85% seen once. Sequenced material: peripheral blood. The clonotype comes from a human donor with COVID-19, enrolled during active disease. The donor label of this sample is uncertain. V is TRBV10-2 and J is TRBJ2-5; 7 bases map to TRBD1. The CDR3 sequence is CASSQGVGETQYF. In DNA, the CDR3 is TGCGCCAGCAGCCAGGGGGTCGGAGAGACCCAGTACTTC.